The 26 T cell receptor beta chains given below trace back to one sample, sequenced in a study of blood T cell repertoires in COVID-19. TCRdb keeps only in-frame clones here, not all; method: immunoSEQ multiplex PCR. The sample has roughly 140,000 clones; about 80% are singletons. The sequencing input was peripheral blood. These receptors were collected from a man in his 70s with acute or convalescent COVID-19.

In its sample, this clone was seen once. The chain has TRBV6-1 and TRBJ1-6; no clear D gene. V was clipped by 0 bases and J by 6 bases, with 6 bases between them. Germline lookup yields CDR1 MNHNS and CDR2 SASEGT. This CDR3 has 14 amino acids. CDR3 nucleotides: TGTGCCAGCAGTGAAGCCCCCAGTAATTCACCCCTCCACTTT. Translation: CASSEAPSNSPLHF.

The V and J genes are TRBV24-1 and TRBJ2-5; TRBD2 aligns across 7 bases. Per germline, CDR1 KGHDR and CDR2 SFDVKD. Losses at the gene ends were 5 bases for V and 2 bases for J; bases not matched to a gene: 4. The CDR3 sequence is 14 residues long. The DNA for the CDR3 is TGTGCCACCAGTGTTGGGGGGGATCAAGAGACCCAGTACTTC. Translation: CATSVGGDQETQYF.

The chain joins TRBV18 to TRBJ2-7; TRBD2 might be the D (7 bases). The germline V and J ends were trimmed by 1 base and 0 bases, with 10 bases remaining between them. CDR3 size: 15 residues. Germline V CDR1 and CDR2: KGHSH, LQKENI. The CDR3 loop reads CASSPQGGSSYEQYF. Here the CDR3 DNA reads TGTGCCAGCTCACCACAGGGGGGGAGCTCCTACGAGCAGTACTTC.

This clone was recorded only once. The V and J genes are TRBV7-2 and TRBJ2-1; TRBD2 agrees at 10 bases. CDR1 and CDR2 from the germline V gene are SGHTA and FQGNSA. CDR3 length equals 15 residues. V was clipped by 2 bases and J by 8 bases; unmatched bases: 6. CDR3 sequence reads: CASSLKAGGPYEQFF. Written as DNA, the CDR3 is TGTGCCAGCAGCTTAAAAGCGGGGGGGCCCTATGAGCAGTTCTTC.

The table lists this clone with a count of one. J is TRBJ1-6 and V is TRBV6-5; unclear D gene. Per the germline V gene, CDR1 is MNHEY and CDR2 is SVGAGI. Trimming stripped 6 bases from V and 1 base from J, with 7 bases between. The CDR3 has 14 amino acids. CDR3 amino acids: CASSLESYNSPLHF. In DNA, the CDR3 is TGTGCCAGCAGCCTCGAGTCCTATAATTCACCCCTCCACTTT.

The genes are TRBV18 and TRBJ2-3; D uncertain. Looked up from germline, CDR1 is KGHSH and CDR2 is LQKENI. V was clipped by 1 base and J by 0 bases, with 11 bases between them. This CDR3 is 16 amino acids long. The CDR3 loop is CASSPRAETSTDTQYF. CDR3 nucleotide sequence: TGTGCCAGCTCACCACGGGCCGAAACTAGCACAGATACGCAGTATTTT.

This chain joins TRBV29-1 and TRBJ2-7, with a weak D call TRBD1 (5 bases). The V gene lost 4 bases and the J gene lost 0 bases, with 16 bases spanning the gap. The CDR3 runs 15 residues. Germline CDR1 reads SQVTM; CDR2 reads ANQGSEA. CDR3 DNA: TGCAGCGTTGGAAATGACAGAAAAAGCTCCTACGAGCAGTACTTC. Translation: CSVGNDRKSSYEQYF.

The table lists this clone with a count of one. This chain connects TRBV24-1 to TRBJ1-2; D unclear. V lost 6 bases and J lost 6, with 13 bases in between. Germline V CDR1 and CDR2: KGHDR, SFDVKD. The CDR3 runs 13 residues. The CDR3 DNA reads as TGTGCCACCAGTCGTGAGCCCTTCCATGGCTACACCTTC. Amino acid sequence: CATSREPFHGYTF.

The chain links TRBV11-2 to TRBJ2-6; 7 bases agree with TRBD1. Germline lookup yields CDR1 SGHAT and CDR2 FQNNGV. The CDR3 covers 18 residues. V gave up 1 base and J gave up 2 bases; unmatched junction bases: 8. This CDR3 reads CASSLVGQVITGANVLTF. The CDR3 DNA follows: TGTGCCAGCAGCTTAGTTGGACAGGTGATCACTGGGGCCAACGTCCTGACTTTC.

This clone was picked up one time. The chain joins TRBV18 to TRBJ2-7; D might be TRBD2 (7 bases). The CDR3 sequence is 14 residues long. V dropped 3 bases and J dropped 2 bases, with 11 bases sitting between them. The germline V gene encodes CDR1 KGHSH and CDR2 LQKENI. CDR3 sequence (DNA): TGTGCCAGCTCACCGGGGAGGGGGACCTACGAGCAGTACTTC. Translation: CASSPGRGTYEQYF.

The chain joins TRBV6-1 to TRBJ2-7; TRBD2 aligns across 10 bases. Germline lookup yields CDR1 MNHNS and CDR2 SASEGT. This CDR3 has 15 amino acids. With 1 base clipped from V and 4 bases from J, the junction kept 4 bases outside the gene matches. The CDR3 DNA sequence: TGTGCCAGCAGTGAAGACCTAGCGGGAGTTTACGAGCAGTACTTC. Protein sequence: CASSEDLAGVYEQYF.

The V gene is TRBV25-1, the J gene TRBJ1-2; D possibly corresponds to TRBD1 (6 bases). With 5 bases removed from V and 4 bases from J, the gap between germline ends came to 14 bases. The CDR3 runs to 14 residues. Germline lookup yields CDR1 MGHDK and CDR2 SYGVNS. Here the CDR3 reads CASSRTGKFYGYTF. DNA of the CDR3: TGTGCCAGCAGTCGAACAGGGAAGTTCTATGGCTACACCTTC.

The chain carries TRBV5-1 and TRBJ2-1; TRBD2 matches 12 bases. In germline, CDR1 is SGHRS, CDR2 YFSETQ. The CDR3 is made up of 17 amino acids. V was clipped by 0 bases and J by 7 bases; unmatched bases: 8. The DNA for the CDR3 is TGCGCCAGCAGCTTGGAGGCGACTAGCGGGAGTAAAAATGAGCAGTTCTTC. As protein: CASSLEATSGSKNEQFF. The whole variable domain, remainder taken from reference TRBV5-1 and TRBJ2-1, is KAGVTQTPRYLIKTRGQQVTLSCSPISGHRSVSWYQQTPGQGLQFLFEYFSETQRNKGNFPGRFSGRQFSNSRSEMNVSTLELGDSALYLCASSLEATSGSKNEQFFGPGTRLTVL.

In this sample, this clone turned up once. J is TRBJ1-4 and V is TRBV30, with TRBD1 matching 8 bases. Trimming removed 2 bases from V and 7 bases from J; junction bases left unmatched: 9. From germline, CDR1 is GTSNPN and CDR2 SVGIG (reference sequence). This CDR3 is built from 15 residues. As DNA, the CDR3 is TGTGCCTGGAGTCTCCAGGGGGCGAGGGGTGAAAAACTGTTTTTT. Its protein is CAWSLQGARGEKLFF.

On this clone: The same CDR3 is also encoded by other DNA sequences in this sample. This chain links TRBV5-4 with TRBJ1-5; D unclear. The CDR3 is 13 residues long. CDR1 and CDR2 from the germline V gene are SGHNT and YYREEE (reference sequence). V lost 0 bases, J lost 5 bases, and 6 bases lay in between. DNA for the CDR3: TGTGCCAGCAGCTTGGACGGGGATCAGCCCCAGCATTTT. The encoded protein is CASSLDGDQPQHF.

The rearrangement links TRBV7-2 to TRBJ2-3, with 9 bases that match TRBD2. After removal of 6 bases from V and 5 bases from J, the junction contained 6 bases not matched to a gene. Germline V lookup: CDR1 SGHTA, CDR2 FQGNSA. The CDR3 length is 14 residues. The CDR3 loop reads CASRMRGGGDTQYF. The CDR3 DNA reads TGTGCCAGCAGAATGCGGGGGGGCGGAGATACGCAGTATTTT.

This chain uses TRBV11-3 with TRBJ2-1, with TRBD2 as a possible D gene (5 bases). The CDR3 has 13 residues. Per germline, CDR1 SGHNT and CDR2 YENEEA. V was trimmed by 1 base and J by 8 bases, leaving 9 bases between them. The CDR3 nucleotides read TGTGCCAGCAGCTTAGCTCGGACTGATGAGCAGTTCTTC. As protein: CASSLARTDEQFF.

The chain joins TRBV5-4 to TRBJ1-3; D gene unclear. This CDR3 is 15 amino acids long. Trimming left V 4 bases short and J 0 bases short, with 11 bases between. The germline V gene has CDR1 SGHNT and CDR2 YYREEE (reference sequence). The CDR3 loop reads CASSPSPGSGNTIYF. CDR3 DNA sequence: TGTGCCAGCAGCCCCTCGCCCGGCTCTGGAAACACCATATATTTT.

The V call is TRBV5-1, the J call TRBJ1-1; D gene uncertain. Trimming removed 0 bases from V and 1 base from J, with 13 bases in between. The CDR3 is 16 amino acids. The germline V gene encodes CDR1 SGHRS and CDR2 YFSETQ. CDR3 nucleotide sequence: TGCGCCAGCAGCTTGGGGGTAGCGTTCCGGAACACTGAAGCTTTCTTT. It translates to CASSLGVAFRNTEAFF.

The count of this clone is one. The chain combines TRBV5-6 with TRBJ1-4, with D possibly TRBD1 on 5 matching bases. The CDR3 is 14 residues long. V lost 4 bases and J lost 8, with 15 bases in between. From germline, CDR1 is SGHDT and CDR2 YYEEEE. The CDR3 is CASSLGTTGEKLFF. CDR3 nucleotides: TGTGCCAGCAGCCTCGGGACTACGGGAGAAAAACTGTTTTTT.

In its sample, this clone was seen a few times. DNA of the CDR3: TGTGCCAGTAGCAGCACAGGGGCCAGCGGGAATCAGCCCCAGCATTTT. This translates into CASSSTGASGNQPQHF. The V gene is TRBV19, the J gene TRBJ1-5; 7 bases agree with TRBD1. The germline V gene has CDR1 LNHDA and CDR2 SQIVND (reference sequence). Trimming took 6 bases from V and 4 from J; bases not matched to a gene: 12. This CDR3 is 16 amino acids long.

The V gene is TRBV3-1 (or the pseudogene TRBV3-2), the J gene TRBJ2-5, with 8 positions matching TRBD2. This CDR3 contains 14 residues. Trimming removed 4 bases from V and 3 bases from J; junction bases left unmatched: 4. CDR1 and CDR2 from the germline V gene are LGHDT and YNNKEL (reference sequence). The CDR3 bases are TGTGCCAGCAGCCGCACGGGGGGGGAAGAGACCCAGTACTTC. Amino acid sequence: CASSRTGGEETQYF.

J is TRBJ2-1 and V is TRBV19, with TRBD1 matching over 7 bases. The CDR3 totals 14 residues. Germline CDR1 reads LNHDA; CDR2 reads SQIVND (reference sequence). Trimming took 3 bases from V and 7 from J; bases not matched to a gene: 6. CDR3 loop: CASSMNPQGNEQFF. DNA of the CDR3: TGTGCCAGTAGTATGAATCCACAGGGGAATGAGCAGTTCTTC.

This clone showed up just once. This chain joins TRBV7-2 and TRBJ2-1; TRBD2 matches at 10 bases. Per germline, CDR1 SGHTA and CDR2 FQGNSA. V dropped 5 bases and J dropped 5; count of bases not matched to a gene: 6. This CDR3 is built from 15 residues. As DNA, the CDR3 is TGTGCCAGCAGCCCGACACTAGCGGGGAACAATGAGCAGTTCTTC. It translates to CASSPTLAGNNEQFF.

CDR3 DNA sequence: TGTGCCAGTACCACGGACACGAACTATGGCTACACCTTC. Translated: CASTTDTNYGYTF. The J gene is TRBJ1-2, the V gene TRBV19; a weak D match, TRBD1 (5 bases). Germline V gene data show CDR1 as LNHDA and CDR2 as SQIVND (reference sequence). This CDR3 spans 13 amino acids. The germline V and J ends were trimmed by 7 bases and 2 bases, with 11 bases remaining between them.

This sequence joins TRBV6-5 and TRBJ1-3; D is possibly TRBD1 (6 bases). Trimming cost V 7 bases and J 8 bases, with 21 bases left between them. Germline CDR1 and CDR2: MNHEY and SVGAGI. There are 15 residues in the CDR3. For the CDR3, the DNA is TGTGCCAGCACCCTCGGCGGGGGATCAGGGGACACCATATATTTT. Protein sequence: CASTLGGGSGDTIYF.